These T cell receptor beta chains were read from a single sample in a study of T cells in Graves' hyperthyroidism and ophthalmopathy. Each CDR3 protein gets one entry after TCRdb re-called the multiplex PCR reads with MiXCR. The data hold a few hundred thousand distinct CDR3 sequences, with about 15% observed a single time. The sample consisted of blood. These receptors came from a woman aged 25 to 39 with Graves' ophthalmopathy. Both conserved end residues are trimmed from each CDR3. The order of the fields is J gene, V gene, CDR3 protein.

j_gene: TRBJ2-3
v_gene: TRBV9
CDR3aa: ASSVGSGSTDTQY

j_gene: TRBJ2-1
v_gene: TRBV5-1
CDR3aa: ASMGSGSSYNEQF

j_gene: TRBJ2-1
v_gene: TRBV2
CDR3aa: ASSEALLHEQF

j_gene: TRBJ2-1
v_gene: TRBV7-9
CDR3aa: ASSAQGRDEQF

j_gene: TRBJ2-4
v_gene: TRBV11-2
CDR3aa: ASSLGRVAKNIQY

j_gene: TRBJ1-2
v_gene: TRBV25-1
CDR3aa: ASSDGAGEYYGYT

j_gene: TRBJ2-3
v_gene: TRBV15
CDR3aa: ATQQKETTDTQY

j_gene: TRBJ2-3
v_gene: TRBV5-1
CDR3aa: ASSLGQGATDTQY

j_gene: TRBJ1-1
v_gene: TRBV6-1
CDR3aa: ASSHRTGLGKTEAF

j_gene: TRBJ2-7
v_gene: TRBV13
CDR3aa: ASSLGVKTYEQY

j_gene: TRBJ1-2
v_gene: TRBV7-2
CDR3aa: ASSSSRPTGSAYGYT

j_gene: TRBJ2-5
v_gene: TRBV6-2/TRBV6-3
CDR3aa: ASTGGVLISETQY

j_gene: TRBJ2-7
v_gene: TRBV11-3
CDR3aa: ASSPGLASSYEQY

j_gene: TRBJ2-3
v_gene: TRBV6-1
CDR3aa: ASSPTSGRLSDTQY